The present entry profiles one T cell receptor (beta chain) with its context. Its antigen remains unknown. The data belong to a study of shared clonotypes between healthy human individuals. Across the whole study: The donor pool was made up of a couple of women and a few men aged 18 to 49.

CDR3 length equals 15 residues. Germline CDR1 is MNHEY and CDR2 is SMNVEV (reference sequence). Trimming removed 6 bases from V and 3 bases from J, with 18 bases in between. Study-level findings and limits: Only blood was sampled; tissue repertoires likely differ.

As originally analysed: Filtering differed because ImmunoSEQ produced junction-only sequences that carried no quality scores. Sequenced by immunoSEQ multiplex PCR; TCRdb stores in-frame clones only, minus some. V, J and clone size reflect that table, while D and trimming were determined from the DNA. The data contain approximately 470,000 clones, about 85% of them singletons. The sequencing sample was made of PBMCs. The V call is TRBV27, the J call TRBJ2-7, with D unclear. The TCR was taken from a woman between 35 and 50 years old in good health. Some clones in this sample may be carry-over from other donors' samples. The CDR3 region is CASSRDFSPHYEQYF. CDR3 in DNA: TGTGCCAGCAGCCGCGACTTTTCACCACACTACGAGCAGTACTTC.